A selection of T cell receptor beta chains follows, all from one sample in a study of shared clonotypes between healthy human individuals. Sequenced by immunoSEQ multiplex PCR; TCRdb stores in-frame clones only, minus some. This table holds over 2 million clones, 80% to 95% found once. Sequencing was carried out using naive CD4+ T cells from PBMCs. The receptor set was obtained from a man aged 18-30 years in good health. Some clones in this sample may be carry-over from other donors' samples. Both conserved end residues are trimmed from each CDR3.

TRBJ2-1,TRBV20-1,SASSNEQF
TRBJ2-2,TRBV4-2,ASIPRLAGGGSAGELF
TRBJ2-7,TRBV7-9,ASSPQSFYEQY
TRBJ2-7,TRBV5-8,ASSFLQKY
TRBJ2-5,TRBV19,ASSLRQGQGRETQY
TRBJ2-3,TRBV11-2,ASSLFIKREGRKGQY
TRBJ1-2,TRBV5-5,ASTLLAGGNYGYT
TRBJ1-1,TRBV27,ASSPERQLNTEAF
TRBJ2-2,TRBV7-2,ASSFQQVGELF
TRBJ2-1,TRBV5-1,ASSFGGGSYNEQF
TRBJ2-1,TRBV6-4,ATGTSGRQF
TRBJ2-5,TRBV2,ASSEQGGSETQY
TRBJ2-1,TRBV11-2,ASSFPLVSNEQF
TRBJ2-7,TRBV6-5,ASRNGLNSYEQY
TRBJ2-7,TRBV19,ASSIQGAYEQY
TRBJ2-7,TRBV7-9,ASRPGFQGNSYEQY
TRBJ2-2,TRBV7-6,ASSPDSFLNTGELF
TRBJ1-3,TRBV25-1,ASRDGLSGNTIY
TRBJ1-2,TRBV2,ASGQVNYGYT
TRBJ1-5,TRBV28,ASSLGQLNQPQH
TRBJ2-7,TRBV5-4,ASSLESGLAATYEQY
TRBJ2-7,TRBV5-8,ASSPQGRTPREQY
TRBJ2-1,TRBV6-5,ASSYSVLAREQF
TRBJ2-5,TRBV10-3,AISRQGRKETQY
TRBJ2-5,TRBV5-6,ASSLVNRGRETQY
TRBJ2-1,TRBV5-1,ASSLSGSPQKGQF
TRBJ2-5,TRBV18,ASSSTRDQETQY
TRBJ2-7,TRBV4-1,ASSQPGTRQGEQY
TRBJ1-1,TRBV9,ASSVIQGTEAF
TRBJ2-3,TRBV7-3,ASSSTRFGDTQY
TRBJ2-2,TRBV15,ATSRDLIPENTGELF
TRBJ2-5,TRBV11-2,ASSLGGMLETQY
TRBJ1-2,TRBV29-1,SVVVANYGYT
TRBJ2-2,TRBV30,AWSRALGGSNTGELF
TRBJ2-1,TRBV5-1,ASSSLDGSSYNEQF
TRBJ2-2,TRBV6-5,ASSQQFRGPGELF
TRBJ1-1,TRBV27,ASSHRAYTEAF
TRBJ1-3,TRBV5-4,ASRYISGNTIY
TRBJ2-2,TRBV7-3,ASSFLGRTGNTGELF
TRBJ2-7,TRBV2,ASSTLPSLAHNSQY
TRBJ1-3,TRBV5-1,ASSRDRVGNTIY
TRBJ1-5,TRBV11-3,ASSLIGLYSNQPQH